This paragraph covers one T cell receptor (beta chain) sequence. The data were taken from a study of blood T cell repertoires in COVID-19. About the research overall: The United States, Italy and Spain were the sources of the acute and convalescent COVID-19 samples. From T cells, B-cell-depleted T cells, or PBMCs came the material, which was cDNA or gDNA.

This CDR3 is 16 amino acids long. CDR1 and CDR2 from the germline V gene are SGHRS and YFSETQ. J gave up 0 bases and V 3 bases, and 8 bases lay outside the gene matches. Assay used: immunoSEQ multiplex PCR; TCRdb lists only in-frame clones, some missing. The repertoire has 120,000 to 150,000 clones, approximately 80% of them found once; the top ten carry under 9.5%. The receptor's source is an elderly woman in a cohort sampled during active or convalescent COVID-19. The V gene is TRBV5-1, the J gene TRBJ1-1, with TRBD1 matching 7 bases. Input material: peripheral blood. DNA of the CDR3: TGCGCCAGCAGCTGGTCGGACAGGCCGATGAACACTGAAGCTTTCTTT. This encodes CASSWSDRPMNTEAFF.